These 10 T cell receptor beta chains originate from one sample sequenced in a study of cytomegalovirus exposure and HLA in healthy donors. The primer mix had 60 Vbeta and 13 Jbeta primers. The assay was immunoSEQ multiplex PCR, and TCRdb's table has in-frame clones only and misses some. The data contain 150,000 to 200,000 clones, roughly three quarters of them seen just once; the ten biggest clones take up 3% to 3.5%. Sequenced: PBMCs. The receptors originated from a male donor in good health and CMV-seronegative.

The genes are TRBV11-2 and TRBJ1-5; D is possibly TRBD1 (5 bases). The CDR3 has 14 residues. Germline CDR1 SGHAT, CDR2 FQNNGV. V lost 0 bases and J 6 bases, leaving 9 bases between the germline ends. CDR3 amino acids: CASSLEATGQPQHF. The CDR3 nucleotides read TGTGCCAGCAGCTTAGAAGCCACAGGTCAGCCCCAGCATTTT.

CDR3 protein: CASSATASYEQYF. The CDR3 nucleotides read TGTGCCAGCTCAGCGACAGCCTCCTACGAGCAGTACTTC. The chain recombines TRBV18 with TRBJ2-7; tentative D call: TRBD1 (5 bases). The V end lost 5 bases, the J end lost 0 bases, and 8 bases lay between the germline ends. The CDR3 length is 13 residues. Germline assignment: CDR1 KGHSH and CDR2 LQKENI.

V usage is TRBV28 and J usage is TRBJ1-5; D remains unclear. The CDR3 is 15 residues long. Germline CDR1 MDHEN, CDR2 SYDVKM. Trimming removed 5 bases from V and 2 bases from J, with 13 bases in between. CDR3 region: CASSPRRVGNQPQHF. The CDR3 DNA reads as TGTGCCAGCAGTCCTAGACGGGTCGGCAATCAGCCCCAGCATTTT. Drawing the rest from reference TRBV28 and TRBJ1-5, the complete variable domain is DVKVTQSSRYLVKRTGEKVFLECVQDMDHENMFWYRQDPGLGLRLIYFSYDVKMKEKGDIPEGYSVSREKKERFSLILESASTNQTSMYLCASSPRRVGNQPQHFGDGTRLSIL.

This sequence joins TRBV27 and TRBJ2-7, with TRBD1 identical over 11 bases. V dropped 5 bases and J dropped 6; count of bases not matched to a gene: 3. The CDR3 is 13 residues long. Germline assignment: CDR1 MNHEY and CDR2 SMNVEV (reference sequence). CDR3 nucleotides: TGTGCCAGCAGTCCGGACAGGGGGCGCGAGCAGTACTTC. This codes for CASSPDRGREQYF.

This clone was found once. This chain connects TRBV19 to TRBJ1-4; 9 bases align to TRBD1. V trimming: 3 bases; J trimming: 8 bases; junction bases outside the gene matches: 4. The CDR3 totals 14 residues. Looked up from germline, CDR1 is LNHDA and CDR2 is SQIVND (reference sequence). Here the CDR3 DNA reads TGTGCCAGTAGTATCCCCGGGACAGGGGAAAAACTGTTTTTT. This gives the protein CASSIPGTGEKLFF.

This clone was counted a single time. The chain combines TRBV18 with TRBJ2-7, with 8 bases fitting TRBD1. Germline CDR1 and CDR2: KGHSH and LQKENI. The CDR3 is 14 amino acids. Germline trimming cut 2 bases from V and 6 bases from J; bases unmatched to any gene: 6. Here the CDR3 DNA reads TGTGCCAGCTCACCAGAGGCAGGGGGCTCCGAGCAGTACTTC. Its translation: CASSPEAGGSEQYF. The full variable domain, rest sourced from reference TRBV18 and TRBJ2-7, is NAGVMQNPRHLVRRRGQEARLRCSPMKGHSHVYWYRQLPEEGLKFMVYLQKENIIDESGMPKERFSAEFPKEGPSILRIQQVVRGDSAAYFCASSPEAGGSEQYFGPGTRLTVT.

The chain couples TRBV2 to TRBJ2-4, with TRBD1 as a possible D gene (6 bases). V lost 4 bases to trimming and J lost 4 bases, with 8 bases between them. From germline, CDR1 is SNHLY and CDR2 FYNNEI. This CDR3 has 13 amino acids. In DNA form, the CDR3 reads TGTGCCAGCAGTGGGGACAATAAAAACATTCAGTACTTC. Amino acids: CASSGDNKNIQYF.

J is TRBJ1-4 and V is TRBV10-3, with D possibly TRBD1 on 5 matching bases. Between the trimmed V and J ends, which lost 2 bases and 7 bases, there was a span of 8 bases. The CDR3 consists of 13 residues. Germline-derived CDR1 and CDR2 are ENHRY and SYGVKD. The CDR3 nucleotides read TGTGCCATCAGTGAGCAGGGAGGTGAAAAACTGTTTTTT. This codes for CAISEQGGEKLFF.

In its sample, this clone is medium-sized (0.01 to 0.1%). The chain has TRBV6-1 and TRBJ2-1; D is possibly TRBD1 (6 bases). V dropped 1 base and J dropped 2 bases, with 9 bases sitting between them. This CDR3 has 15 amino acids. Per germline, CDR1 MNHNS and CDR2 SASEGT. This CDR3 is CASSEGQEPYNEQFF. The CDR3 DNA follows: TGTGCCAGCAGTGAAGGACAGGAGCCCTACAATGAGCAGTTCTTC.

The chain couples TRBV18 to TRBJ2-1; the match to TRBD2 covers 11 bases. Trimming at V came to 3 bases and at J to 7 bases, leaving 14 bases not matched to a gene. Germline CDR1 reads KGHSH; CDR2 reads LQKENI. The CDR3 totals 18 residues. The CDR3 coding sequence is TGTGCCAGCTCACCGGGACTAGCGGAGTCGGAGGGTCGGAATGAGCAGTTCTTC. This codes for CASSPGLAESEGRNEQFF.